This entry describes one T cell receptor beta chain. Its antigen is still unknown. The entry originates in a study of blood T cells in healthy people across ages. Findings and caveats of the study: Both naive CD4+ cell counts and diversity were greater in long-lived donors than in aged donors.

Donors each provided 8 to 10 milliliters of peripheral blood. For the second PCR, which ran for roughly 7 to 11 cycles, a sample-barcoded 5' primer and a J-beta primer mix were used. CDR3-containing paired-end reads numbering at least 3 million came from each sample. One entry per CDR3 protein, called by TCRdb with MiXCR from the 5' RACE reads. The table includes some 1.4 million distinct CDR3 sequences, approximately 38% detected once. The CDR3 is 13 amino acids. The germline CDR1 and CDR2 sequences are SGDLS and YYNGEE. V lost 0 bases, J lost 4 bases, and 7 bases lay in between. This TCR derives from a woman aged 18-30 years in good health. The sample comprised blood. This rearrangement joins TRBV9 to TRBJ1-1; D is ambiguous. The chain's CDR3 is CASSVEQATEAFF. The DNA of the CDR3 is TGTGCCAGCAGCGTAGAGCAGGCCACTGAAGCTTTCTTT. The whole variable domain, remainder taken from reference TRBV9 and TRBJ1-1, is DSGVTQTPKHLITATGQRVTLRCSPRSGDLSVYWYQQSLDQGLQFLIQYYNGEERAKGNILERFSAQQFPDLHSELNLSSLELGDSALYFCASSVEQATEAFFGQGTRLTVV.